These 18 T cell receptor beta chains were all obtained from the same sample, sequenced in a study of T-cell memory formation after mild COVID-19. TCRdb reanalysed the 5' RACE reads using MiXCR and keeps one entry per CDR3 protein. The sample consists of hundreds of thousands of distinct CDR3 sequences, around 14% of them appearing once. What was sequenced was PBMCs or a T cell subset sorted from them (not recorded which). The source is a man between 18 and 35 years old who had mild COVID-19 (a few samples of this study predate the infection). Cell type and time point are not known.

This clonotype was counted a few times. For the CDR3, the DNA is TGTGCCAGCAGTCCCCCTGGGGGCGTCTATGGCTACACCTTC. Its translation is CASSPPGGVYGYTF. The chain couples TRBV27 to TRBJ1-2, with TRBD1 as a possible D gene (6 bases). Germline assignment: CDR1 MNHEY and CDR2 SMNVEV (reference sequence). CDR3 length: 14 residues. Trimming removed 5 bases at V and 4 bases at J, with 14 bases between.

The table lists this clonotype with a few counts. The V and J genes are TRBV4-1 and TRBJ1-4; 9 bases are a match to TRBD1. The CDR3 contains 15 residues. Germline-derived CDR1 and CDR2 are MGHRA and YSYEKL. Unmatched junction bases numbered 5, after V lost 6 bases and J lost 3 bases. In DNA form, the CDR3 reads TGCGCCAGCAGGCACCGGGACAGGGCTAATGAAAAACTGTTTTTT. Translating gives CASRHRDRANEKLFF.

This clonotype was picked up one time. The rearrangement uses TRBV6-1 and TRBJ1-1, with D perhaps TRBD1 (5 bases). There are 14 residues in the CDR3. V was clipped by 6 bases and J by 4 bases, with 15 bases between them. Germline V gives CDR1 MNHNS, CDR2 SASEGT. DNA for the CDR3: TGTGCCAGCAGCGGAGGGGATCGGGGCACTGAAGCTTTCTTT. Translation gives CASSGGDRGTEAFF.

This chain uses TRBV5-1 with TRBJ1-2, with D perhaps matching TRBD1 (6 bases). CDR1 SGHRS and CDR2 YFSETQ come from the germline V gene. V was clipped by 4 bases and J by 2 bases, with 9 bases between them. This CDR3 has 13 amino acids. The CDR3 nucleotides read TGCGCCAGCAGCGGACAGCCAAACTATGGCTACACCTTC. This sequence encodes CASSGQPNYGYTF.

The J gene is TRBJ2-1, the V gene TRBV3-1; D may correspond to TRBD1 or TRBD2 (5 bases each). Looked up from germline, CDR1 is LGHDT and CDR2 is YNNKEL (reference sequence). Trimming removed 0 bases at V and 12 bases at J, with 15 bases between. The CDR3 has 14 amino acids. In DNA, the CDR3 is TGTGCCAGCAGCCAAGAGGGTTTCGAGAGGGGGCAGTTCTTC. Its protein product is CASSQEGFERGQFF.

This clonotype was counted at least ten times. The rearrangement links TRBV18 to TRBJ2-3; 11 nucleotides agree with TRBD1. With 4 bases clipped from V and 6 bases from J, the junction kept 3 bases outside the gene matches. The CDR3 has 14 amino acids. CDR1 KGHSH and CDR2 LQKENI come from the germline V gene. CDR3 residues: CASSRGQGADTQYF. In nucleotides, the CDR3 is TGTGCCAGCTCACGCGGACAGGGGGCCGATACGCAGTATTTT.

This clonotype was picked up a small number of times. The chain carries TRBV11-2 and TRBJ2-6, with 9 bases fitting TRBD1. Trimming took 5 bases from V and 1 from J; bases not matched to a gene: 9. This CDR3 is 18 amino acids long. Per germline, CDR1 SGHAT and CDR2 FQNNGV. The CDR3 reads CASSRGQGIFSGANVLTF. The CDR3, as DNA: TGTGCCAGCAGCCGCGGACAGGGGATCTTTTCTGGGGCCAACGTCCTGACTTTC.

In this sample, this clonotype turned up a few times. The V gene is TRBV20-1, the J gene TRBJ1-1; 7 positions agree with TRBD1. After removal of 6 bases from V and 0 bases from J, the junction contained 10 bases not matched to a gene. The CDR3 totals 15 residues. The V gene's germline CDR1 is DFQATT and CDR2 SNEGSKA (reference sequence). The CDR3 DNA reads TGCAGTGCCACATCTCTGACAGGGATGAACACTGAAGCTTTCTTT. This sequence encodes CSATSLTGMNTEAFF.

The sample holds a few counts of this clonotype. This rearrangement joins TRBV5-1 to TRBJ1-2; D not resolved. Germline CDR1 is SGHRS and CDR2 is YFSETQ. The V gene lost 4 bases and the J gene lost 6 bases, with 16 bases spanning the gap. This CDR3 comprises 14 residues. The CDR3 region has the DNA TGCGCCAGCAGCCCAAATCCCGGTATAGATGGCTACACCTTC. Protein: CASSPNPGIDGYTF.

There are a few counts of this clonotype. At one end the junction does not follow the germline gene, possibly because of a read error. The chain links TRBV12-3 or TRBV12-4 to TRBJ1-2; perhaps TRBD1 as D (5 bases). The CDR3 totals 10 residues. The CDR3 sequence: CASSVDTPNF. The DNA for the CDR3 is TGTGCCAGCAGTGTGGACACGCCGAACTTC.

This clonotype appeared a few times. V usage is TRBV3-1 and J usage is TRBJ2-3; TRBD2 matches at 11 bases. The junction had 8 bases not matched to a gene; V was cut back by 2 bases and J by 4 bases. CDR3 length: 17 amino acids. CDR1 LGHDT and CDR2 YNNKEL come from the germline V gene (reference sequence). The CDR3 protein is CASSQRRIAGGADTQYF. CDR3 sequence (DNA): TGTGCCAGCAGCCAAAGGAGGATAGCGGGGGGGGCAGATACGCAGTATTTT.

The sample holds a few counts of this clonotype. This chain links TRBV7-8 with TRBJ1-2, with 8 bases that match TRBD1. The CDR3 is 17 residues long. The V and J ends lost 1 base and 8 bases, in that order; junction bases with no gene match: 15. Germline V CDR1 and CDR2: SGHVS, FQNEAQ. DNA of the CDR3: TGTGCCAGCAGCTTAGACGCGGCGACAGGGGTCTTGTGGGGCTACACCTTC. Residues: CASSLDAATGVLWGYTF.

This clonotype was detected a few times. The chain combines TRBV5-1 with TRBJ1-1; 8 nucleotides line up with TRBD1. The trim removed 4 bases at V and 4 bases at J, leaving 9 bases unmatched. Per germline, CDR1 SGHRS and CDR2 YFSETQ. The CDR3 has 15 amino acids. The CDR3 sequence is CASSPLQGAGTEAFF. The CDR3 nucleotides read TGCGCCAGCAGCCCCTTGCAGGGGGCAGGCACTGAAGCTTTCTTT.

The V call is TRBV20-1, the J call TRBJ1-5; TRBD1 is a possible D gene (5 bases). The CDR3 is made up of 13 amino acids. V was cut by 7 bases and J by 2 bases, with 12 bases left in between. Germline lookup yields CDR1 DFQATT and CDR2 SNEGSKA (reference sequence). The CDR3 DNA is TGCAGTGAGGCCAGGGATGGCAATCAGCCCCAGCATTTT. Translating it yields CSEARDGNQPQHF.

This clonotype was found many times. The genes are TRBV6-4 and TRBJ2-2; TRBD1 is a possible D gene (5 bases). The CDR3 sequence is 13 residues long. V lost 4 bases and J 2 bases, leaving 5 bases between the germline ends. The germline gives CDR1 MRHNA, CDR2 SNTAGT. Written as DNA, the CDR3 is TGTGCCAGCAGTGGGACAAACACCGGGGAGCTGTTTTTT. It is translated as CASSGTNTGELFF.

This chain links TRBV4-1 with TRBJ2-6; D is uncertain. V lost 1 base and J 0 bases, leaving 10 bases between the germline ends. The germline gives CDR1 MGHRA, CDR2 YSYEKL. This CDR3 has 17 amino acids. The CDR3 DNA sequence: TGCGCCAGCAGCCAAGTTACCGACCTCTCTGGGGCCAACGTCCTGACTTTC. It is translated as CASSQVTDLSGANVLTF.

This clonotype appeared many times. The CDR3 region is CSAKRGAYGYTF. Here the CDR3 DNA reads TGCAGTGCTAAGAGGGGGGCCTATGGCTACACCTTC. The chain uses TRBV20-1 and TRBJ1-2; a weak D match, TRBD1 (6 bases). CDR1 is DFQATT and CDR2 is SNEGSKA in the germline V gene (reference sequence). Between the trimmed V and J ends, which lost 4 bases and 4 bases, there was a span of 10 bases. The CDR3 spans 12 residues.

This chain links TRBV5-1 with TRBJ2-5; 8 bases map to TRBD1. Germline V CDR1 and CDR2: SGHRS, YFSETQ. J was trimmed by 5 bases and V by 3 bases; bases with no gene match: 9. This CDR3 contains 15 residues. CDR3 nucleotide sequence: TGCGCCAGCAGCTCGCAGGGGGCTGGTATTGAGACCCAGTACTTC. As protein: CASSSQGAGIETQYF.